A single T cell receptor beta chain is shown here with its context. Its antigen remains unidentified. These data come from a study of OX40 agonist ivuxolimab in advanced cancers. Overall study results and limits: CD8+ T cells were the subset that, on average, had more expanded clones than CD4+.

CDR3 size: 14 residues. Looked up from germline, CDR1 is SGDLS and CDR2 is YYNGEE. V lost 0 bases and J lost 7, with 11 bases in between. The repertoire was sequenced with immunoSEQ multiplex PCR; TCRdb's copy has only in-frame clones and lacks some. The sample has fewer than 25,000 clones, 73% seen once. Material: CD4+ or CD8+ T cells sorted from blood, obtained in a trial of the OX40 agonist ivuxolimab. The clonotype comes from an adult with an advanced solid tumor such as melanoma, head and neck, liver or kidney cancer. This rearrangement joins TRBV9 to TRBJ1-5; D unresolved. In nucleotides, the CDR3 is TGTGCCAGCAGCGTAGGCGGGGTCGGCCAGCCCCAGCATTTT. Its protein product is CASSVGGVGQPQHF.